The following is a T cell receptor beta chain sequence with its context. Germline is not matched at one junction end, which may reflect a read error. The sample is drawn from a study of T cell responses to AZD1222 COVID-19 vaccine. Assay used: immunoSEQ multiplex PCR; TCRdb lists only in-frame clones, some missing. The sample holds about 110,000 clones, 85% to 90% seen once. The CDR3 runs to 14 residues. Germline CDR1 MNHEY, CDR2 SMNVEV (reference sequence). The source was peripheral blood, collected 28 days after the second AZD1222 dose. This receptor was obtained from an adult who received the AZD1222 COVID-19 vaccine. The V call is TRBV27, the J call TRBJ2-3; D may be TRBD1 (6 bases). CDR3 amino acids: CASASGRGTNTQYF. In nucleotides, the CDR3 is TGTGCCAGCGCTTCCGGCAGGGGCACAAATACGCAGTATTTT.